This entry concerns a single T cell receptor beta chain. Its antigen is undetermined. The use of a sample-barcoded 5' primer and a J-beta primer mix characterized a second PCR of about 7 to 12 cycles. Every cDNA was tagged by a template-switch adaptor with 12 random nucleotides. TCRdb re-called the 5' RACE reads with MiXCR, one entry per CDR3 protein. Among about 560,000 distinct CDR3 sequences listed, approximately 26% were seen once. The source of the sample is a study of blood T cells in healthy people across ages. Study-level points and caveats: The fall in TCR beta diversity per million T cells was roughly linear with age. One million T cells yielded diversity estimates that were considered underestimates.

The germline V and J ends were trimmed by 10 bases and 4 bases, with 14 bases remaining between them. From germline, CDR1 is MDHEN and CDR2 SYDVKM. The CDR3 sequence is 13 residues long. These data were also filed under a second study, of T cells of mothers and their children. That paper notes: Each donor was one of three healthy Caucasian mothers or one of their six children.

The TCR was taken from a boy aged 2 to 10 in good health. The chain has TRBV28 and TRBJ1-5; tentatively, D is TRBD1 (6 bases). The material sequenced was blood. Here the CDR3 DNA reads TGTGCCACCCGGGGGGGCAGGAATCAGCCCCAGCATTTT. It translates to CATRGGRNQPQHF.